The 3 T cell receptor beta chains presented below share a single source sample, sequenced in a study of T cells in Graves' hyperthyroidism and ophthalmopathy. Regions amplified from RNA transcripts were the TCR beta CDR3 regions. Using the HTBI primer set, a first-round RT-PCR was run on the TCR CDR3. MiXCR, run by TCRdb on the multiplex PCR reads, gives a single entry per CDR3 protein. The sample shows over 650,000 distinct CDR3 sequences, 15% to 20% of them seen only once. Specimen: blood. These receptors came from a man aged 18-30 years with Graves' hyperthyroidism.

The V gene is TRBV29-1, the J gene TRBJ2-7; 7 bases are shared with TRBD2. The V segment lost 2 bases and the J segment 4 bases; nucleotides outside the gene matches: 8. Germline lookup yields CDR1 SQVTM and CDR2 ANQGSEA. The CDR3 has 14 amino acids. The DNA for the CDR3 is TGCAGCGTTGAATTGGGCGGGAGAGGGTACGAGCAGTACTTC. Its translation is CSVELGGRGYEQYF.

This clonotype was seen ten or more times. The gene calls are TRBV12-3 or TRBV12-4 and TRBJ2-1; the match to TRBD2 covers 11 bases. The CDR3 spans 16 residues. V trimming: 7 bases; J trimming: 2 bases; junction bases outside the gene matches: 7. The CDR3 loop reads CASTGSGRAPYNEQFF. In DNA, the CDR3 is TGTGCCAGCACCGGTAGCGGGAGGGCCCCCTACAATGAGCAGTTCTTC.

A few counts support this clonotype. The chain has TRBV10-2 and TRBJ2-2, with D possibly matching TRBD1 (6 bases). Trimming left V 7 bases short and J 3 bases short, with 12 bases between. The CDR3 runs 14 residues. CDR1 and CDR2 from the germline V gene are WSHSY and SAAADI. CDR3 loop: CASTTTGYTGELFF. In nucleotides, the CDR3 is TGCGCCAGCACCACAACAGGGTACACCGGGGAGCTGTTTTTT.